What follows are 3 T cell receptor beta chains derived from one specimen sequenced in a study of OX40 agonist ivuxolimab in advanced cancers. Generated by immunoSEQ multiplex PCR, the TCRdb table keeps only in-frame clones and is missing some. The table lists tens of thousands of clones, 85% to 90% of them singletons. The source material was CD4+ or CD8+ T cells sorted from blood, sampled in a trial of the OX40 agonist ivuxolimab. These TCRs come from an adult with an advanced solid tumor such as melanoma, head and neck, liver or kidney cancer.

V usage is TRBV28 and J usage is TRBJ1-2; the match to TRBD1 covers 8 bases. CDR1 is MDHEN, CDR2 SYDVKM, per germline. The CDR3 spans 14 residues. Germline trimming cut 2 bases from V and 6 bases from J; bases unmatched to any gene: 5. This CDR3 is CASSLRQGADGYTF. The CDR3 nucleotides read TGTGCCAGCAGTTTAAGGCAGGGGGCAGATGGCTACACCTTC.

This clone has a single count. The chain links TRBV5-1 to TRBJ1-6, with D perhaps matching TRBD1 (5 bases). The length of the CDR3 is 16 residues. Germline lookup yields CDR1 SGHRS and CDR2 YFSETQ. V lost 2 bases and J 0 bases, leaving 9 bases between the germline ends. The CDR3: CASSLTGSSYNSPLHF. The CDR3 coding sequence is TGCGCCAGCAGCTTAACAGGTAGCTCCTATAATTCACCCCTCCACTTT. Full variable domain (rest looked up from reference TRBV5-1 and TRBJ1-6): KAGVTQTPRYLIKTRGQQVTLSCSPISGHRSVSWYQQTPGQGLQFLFEYFSETQRNKGNFPGRFSGRQFSNSRSEMNVSTLELGDSALYLCASSLTGSSYNSPLHFGNGTRLTVT.

V and J are TRBV29-1 and TRBJ2-3; D ambiguous. The CDR3 loop spans 15 amino acids. Trimming took 8 bases from V and 5 from J, leaving 23 bases between them. The germline V gene has CDR1 SQVTM and CDR2 ANQGSEA. This CDR3 reads CSPVAWGSGGDTQYF. CDR3 in DNA: TGCAGCCCGGTAGCATGGGGAAGTGGTGGAGATACGCAGTATTTT.